The 19 T cell receptor beta chains below were found in one sample sequenced in a study of cytomegalovirus exposure and HLA in healthy donors. A multiplex PCR was run with 60 Vbeta primers and 13 Jbeta primers. The assay was immunoSEQ multiplex PCR, and TCRdb's table has in-frame clones only and misses some. The sample lists about 200,000 clones; more than 60% were seen once. The sample consisted of PBMCs. The receptors were gathered from a man over 45 in good health and CMV-seronegative.

This chain links TRBV18 with TRBJ1-1; TRBD1 aligns across 7 bases. Germline V gene data show CDR1 as KGHSH and CDR2 as LQKENI. The trim removed 3 bases at V and 0 bases at J, leaving 7 bases unmatched. This CDR3 has 16 residues. CDR3 DNA sequence: TGTGCCAGCTCACCTCTACAGGGGTCCATGAACACTGAAGCTTTCTTT. This translates into CASSPLQGSMNTEAFF.

The DNA of the CDR3 is TGTGCCAGCAGCACACAGGGTCCCGAGACCCAGTACTTC. It specifies CASSTQGPETQYF. The V gene is TRBV7-9, the J gene TRBJ2-5, with a possible D match to TRBD1 (6 bases). CDR1 and CDR2 from the germline V gene are SEHNR and FQNEAQ (reference sequence). Trimming pared 5 bases from V and 5 bases from J, leaving 12 bases between. This CDR3 is built from 13 residues.

On this clone: Other DNA variants within this sample encode the same CDR3. This chain links TRBV5-1 with TRBJ2-7; D is ambiguous. Germline V gene lookup returns CDR1 SGHRS and CDR2 YFSETQ. Between the trimmed V and J ends, which lost 0 bases and 3 bases, there was a span of 7 bases. There are 13 residues in the CDR3. CDR3 sequence reads: CASSLESLYEQYF. For the CDR3, the DNA is TGCGCCAGCAGCTTGGAGAGTCTCTACGAGCAGTACTTC.

V gene TRBV7-2 combines with J gene TRBJ1-1; TRBD1 matches at 10 bases. The CDR3 runs 15 residues. Trimming at V came to 5 bases and at J to 6 bases, leaving 9 bases not matched to a gene. Germline V gene lookup returns CDR1 SGHTA and CDR2 FQGNSA. The CDR3: CASSLGQGIRAEAFF. The CDR3 nucleotides are TGTGCCAGCAGCCTGGGACAGGGGATCAGGGCTGAAGCTTTCTTT.

The gene calls are TRBV19 and TRBJ1-3; possibly TRBD1 for D (6 bases). Trimming removed 5 bases at V and 0 bases at J, with 14 bases between. Germline V gene data show CDR1 as LNHDA and CDR2 as SQIVND (reference sequence). This CDR3 is built from 16 residues. The CDR3 region has the DNA TGTGCCAGTAGTTTCCTGACAGGCCACTCTGGAAACACCATATATTTT. Its protein product is CASSFLTGHSGNTIYF.

The gene calls are TRBV6-6 and TRBJ2-5; the D gene is possibly TRBD1 (5 bases). The ends were cut back, 2 bases at V and 5 bases at J, with 15 bases in the middle. Germline-derived CDR1 and CDR2 are MNHNY and SVGAGI (reference sequence). This CDR3 is built from 15 residues. CDR3 nucleotide sequence: TGTGCCAGCAGTTACCCAAGGCTGGGGCGGGAGACCCAGTACTTC. Translation: CASSYPRLGRETQYF.

V is TRBV28 and J is TRBJ2-7; TRBD2 aligns across 15 bases. The CDR3 contains 17 residues. Unmatched junction bases numbered 8, after V lost 5 bases and J lost 3 bases. CDR1 and CDR2 (germline): MDHEN, SYDVKM. The CDR3 DNA reads as TGTGCCAGCAGTCCTCCGGGACTAGCGGGAGGTAACTACGAGCAGTACTTC. Its protein is CASSPPGLAGGNYEQYF.

The chain uses TRBV29-1 and TRBJ1-1; D possibly corresponds to TRBD1 (5 bases). Trimming took off 6 bases at V and 1 base at J, with 12 bases between the two ends. The germline gives CDR1 SQVTM, CDR2 ANQGSEA. This CDR3 is built from 13 residues. The CDR3 reads CSVVRGRNTEAFF. As DNA, the CDR3 is TGCAGCGTAGTCCGGGGGAGGAACACTGAAGCTTTCTTT.

Here the CDR3 DNA reads TGTGCCAGCAGTCTACCGGGACTAGGGCTCTACGAGCAGTACTTC. Amino acids: CASSLPGLGLYEQYF. The V and J genes are TRBV28 and TRBJ2-7; 8 nucleotides align to TRBD2. Germline V gene lookup returns CDR1 MDHEN and CDR2 SYDVKM. Trimming removed 5 bases from V and 3 bases from J; junction bases left unmatched: 9. The CDR3 totals 15 residues. Full variable domain (missing parts from reference TRBV28 and TRBJ2-7): DVKVTQSSRYLVKRTGEKVFLECVQDMDHENMFWYRQDPGLGLRLIYFSYDVKMKEKGDIPEGYSVSREKKERFSLILESASTNQTSMYLCASSLPGLGLYEQYFGPGTRLTVT.

Only one count was recorded for this clone. The chain recombines TRBV5-1 with TRBJ2-1; D remains unclear. Germline V gene lookup returns CDR1 SGHRS and CDR2 YFSETQ. With 2 bases removed from V and 7 bases from J, the gap between germline ends came to 13 bases. The CDR3 covers 14 residues. In DNA, the CDR3 is TGCGCCAGCAGCTTTCCGAGTCCCGGGAATGAGCAGTTCTTC. It is translated as CASSFPSPGNEQFF.

V is TRBV9 and J is TRBJ1-2, with D possibly TRBD1 on 6 matching bases. V was pared by 3 bases and J by 2 bases, with 8 bases between. Germline V gene data show CDR1 as SGDLS and CDR2 as YYNGEE. This CDR3 has 13 amino acids. DNA for the CDR3: TGTGCCAGCAGCGCGCAGGGGAACTATGGCTACACCTTC. This translates into CASSAQGNYGYTF.

The V call is TRBV11-2, the J call TRBJ2-2; 11 bases match TRBD1. The CDR3 runs to 18 residues. Per germline, CDR1 SGHAT and CDR2 FQNNGV. V lost 5 bases, J lost 0 bases, and 8 bases stayed unmatched. The CDR3 loop reads CASSPGPGQGANTGELFF. The CDR3 DNA follows: TGTGCCAGCAGCCCGGGTCCGGGACAGGGGGCGAACACCGGGGAGCTGTTTTTT.

This clone turned up a few times. The chain combines TRBV27 with TRBJ2-1, with D unclear. The CDR3 spans 14 residues. V gave up 6 bases and J gave up 8 bases, with 17 bases separating them. From germline, CDR1 is MNHEY and CDR2 SMNVEV (reference sequence). CDR3 residues: CASSFRPRLDEQFF. The CDR3 DNA reads TGTGCCAGCAGCTTCCGCCCCCGGTTGGATGAGCAGTTCTTC.

The chain couples TRBV7-3 to TRBJ1-2; D may be TRBD1 (5 bases). V lost 5 bases and J lost 2, with 18 bases in between. The germline V gene encodes CDR1 SGHTA and CDR2 FQGTGA. The CDR3 is made up of 16 amino acids. The CDR3 loop is CASSPGGILGNYGYTF. Here the CDR3 DNA reads TGTGCCAGCAGCCCCGGGGGGATCCTAGGCAACTATGGCTACACCTTC.

This chain joins TRBV27 and TRBJ2-3; 11 bases fit TRBD2. This CDR3 region has 17 residues. The germline V gene encodes CDR1 MNHEY and CDR2 SMNVEV (reference sequence). The V and J ends lost 2 bases and 3 bases, in that order; junction bases with no gene match: 7. CDR3 in amino acids: CASSLRSGTSGTDTQYF. CDR3 DNA: TGTGCCAGCAGTTTAAGGAGCGGGACTAGCGGAACAGATACGCAGTATTTT.

The chain employs TRBV18 and TRBJ1-3; 7 bases match TRBD1. This CDR3 spans 16 amino acids. The germline V gene encodes CDR1 KGHSH and CDR2 LQKENI. V was pared by 4 bases and J by 0 bases, with 6 bases of the junction left unmatched. The CDR3 spells CASSRDRASSGNTIYF. CDR3 bases: TGTGCCAGCTCACGCGACAGGGCTAGCTCTGGAAACACCATATATTTT.

This chain uses TRBV27 with TRBJ2-7; 12 bases align to TRBD1. Germline values: CDR1 MNHEY, CDR2 SMNVEV (reference sequence). The junction had 11 bases not matched to a gene; V was cut back by 5 bases and J by 0 bases. This CDR3 contains 18 residues. The CDR3 DNA reads as TGTGCCAGCAGTAGGGACAGGGGGCGCGTGACCGCCTCCTACGAGCAGTACTTC. Translation: CASSRDRGRVTASYEQYF.

V gene TRBV5-5 combines with J gene TRBJ2-7; TRBD2 aligns across 13 bases. The J segment lost 3 bases and the V segment lost 4 bases, leaving 7 bases of the junction unmatched. The V gene's germline CDR1 is SGHKS and CDR2 YYEKEE (reference sequence). The CDR3 sequence is 16 residues long. This CDR3 is CASSPGLAGPIYEQYF. CDR3 bases: TGTGCCAGCAGCCCGGGACTAGCGGGACCAATCTACGAGCAGTACTTC.

This rearrangement joins TRBV28 to TRBJ2-2, with D uncertain. Trimming took 3 bases from V and 0 from J, leaving 11 bases between them. Germline lookup yields CDR1 MDHEN and CDR2 SYDVKM. The CDR3 covers 16 residues. CDR3 protein: CASSFDPQANTGELFF. In nucleotides, the CDR3 is TGTGCCAGCAGTTTTGATCCGCAGGCGAACACCGGGGAGCTGTTTTTT.